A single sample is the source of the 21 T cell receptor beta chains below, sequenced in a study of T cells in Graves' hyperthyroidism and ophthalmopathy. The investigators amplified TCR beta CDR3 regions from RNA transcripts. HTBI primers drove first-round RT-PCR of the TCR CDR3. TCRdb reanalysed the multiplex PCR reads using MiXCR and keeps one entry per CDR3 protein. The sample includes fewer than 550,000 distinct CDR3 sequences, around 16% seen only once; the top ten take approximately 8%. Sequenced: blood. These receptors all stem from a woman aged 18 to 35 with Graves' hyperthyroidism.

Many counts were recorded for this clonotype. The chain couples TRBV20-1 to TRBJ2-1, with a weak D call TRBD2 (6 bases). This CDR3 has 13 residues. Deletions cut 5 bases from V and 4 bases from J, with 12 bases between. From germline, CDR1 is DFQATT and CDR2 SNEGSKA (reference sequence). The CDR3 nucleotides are TGCAGTGCTCCCGCGGGATGGTACAATGAGCAGTTCTTC. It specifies CSAPAGWYNEQFF.

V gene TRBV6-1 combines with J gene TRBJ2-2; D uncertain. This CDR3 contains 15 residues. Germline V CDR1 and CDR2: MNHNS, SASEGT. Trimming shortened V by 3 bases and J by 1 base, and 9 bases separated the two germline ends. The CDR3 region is CASSDRRENTGELFF. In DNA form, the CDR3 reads TGTGCCAGCAGTGATCGAAGGGAGAACACCGGGGAGCTGTTTTTT.

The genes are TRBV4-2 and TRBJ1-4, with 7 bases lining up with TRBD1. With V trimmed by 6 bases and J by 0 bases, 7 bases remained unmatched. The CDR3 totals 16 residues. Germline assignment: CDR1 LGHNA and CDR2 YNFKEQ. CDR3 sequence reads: CASRPRGEATNEKLFF. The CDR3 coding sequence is TGTGCCAGCAGGCCCAGGGGGGAGGCAACTAATGAAAAACTGTTTTTT.

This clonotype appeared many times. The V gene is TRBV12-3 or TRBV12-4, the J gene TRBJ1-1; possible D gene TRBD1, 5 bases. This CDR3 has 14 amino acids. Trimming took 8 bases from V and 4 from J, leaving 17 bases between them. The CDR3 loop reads CASANGAYGTEAFF. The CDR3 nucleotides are TGTGCCAGCGCAAACGGGGCCTACGGCACTGAAGCTTTCTTT.

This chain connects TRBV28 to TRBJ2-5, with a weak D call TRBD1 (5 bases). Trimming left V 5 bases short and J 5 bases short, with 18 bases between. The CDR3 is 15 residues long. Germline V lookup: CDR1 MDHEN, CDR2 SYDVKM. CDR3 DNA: TGTGCCAGCAGTCCCTCCTCCCAGGGTCGGGAGACCCAGTACTTC. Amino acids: CASSPSSQGRETQYF.

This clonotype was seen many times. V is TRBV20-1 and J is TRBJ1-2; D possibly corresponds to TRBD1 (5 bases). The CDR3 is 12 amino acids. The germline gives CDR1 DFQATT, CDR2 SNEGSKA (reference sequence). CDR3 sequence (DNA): TGCAGCTTTTGGGGGTTGGACTATGGCTACACCTTC. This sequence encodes CSFWGLDYGYTF.

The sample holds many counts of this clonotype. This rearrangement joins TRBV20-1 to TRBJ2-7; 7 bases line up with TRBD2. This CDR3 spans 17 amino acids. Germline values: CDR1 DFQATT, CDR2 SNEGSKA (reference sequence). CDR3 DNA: TGCAGCGTAGTGGGCGGGAGTTACCGTGCGAGCTCCTACGAGCAGTACTTC. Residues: CSVVGGSYRASSYEQYF.

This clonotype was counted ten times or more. In nucleotides, the CDR3 is TGTGCCAGCAGCCAAGGGTCAGCAGCCTGGAAGTCAGCCCAGTACTTC. As protein: CASSQGSAAWKSAQYF. The V and J genes are TRBV3-1 and TRBJ2-5; D remains unclear. Germline CDR1 reads LGHDT; CDR2 reads YNNKEL (reference sequence). There are 16 residues in the CDR3. V was shortened by 1 base and J by 9 bases, with 21 bases between the two germline ends.

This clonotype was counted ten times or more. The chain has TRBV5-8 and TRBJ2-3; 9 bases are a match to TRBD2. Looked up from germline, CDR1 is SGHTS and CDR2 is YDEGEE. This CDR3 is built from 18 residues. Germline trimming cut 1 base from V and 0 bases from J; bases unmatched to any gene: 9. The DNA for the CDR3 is TGTGCCAGCAGCTTGTTGAGACTAGCGGATGCTAGCACAGATACGCAGTATTTT. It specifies CASSLLRLADASTDTQYF.

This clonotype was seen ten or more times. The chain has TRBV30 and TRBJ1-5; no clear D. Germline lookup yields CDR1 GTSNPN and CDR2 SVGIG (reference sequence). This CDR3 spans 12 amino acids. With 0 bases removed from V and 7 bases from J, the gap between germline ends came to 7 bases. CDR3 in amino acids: CAWSVVGQPQHF. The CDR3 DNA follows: TGTGCCTGGAGTGTGGTAGGGCAGCCCCAGCATTTT.

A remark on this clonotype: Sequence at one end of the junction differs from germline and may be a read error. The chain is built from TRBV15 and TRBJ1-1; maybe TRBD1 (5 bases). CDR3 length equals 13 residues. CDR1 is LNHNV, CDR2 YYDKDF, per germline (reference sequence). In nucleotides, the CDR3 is TGTGCCGCCAGCAGAGATATAGGGGTGGAGGCTTTCTTT. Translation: CAASRDIGVEAFF.

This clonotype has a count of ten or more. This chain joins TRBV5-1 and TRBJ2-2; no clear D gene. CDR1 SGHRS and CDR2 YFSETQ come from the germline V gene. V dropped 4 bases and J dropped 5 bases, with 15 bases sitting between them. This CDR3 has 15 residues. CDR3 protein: CASSALGLRTGELFF. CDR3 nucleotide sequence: TGCGCCAGCAGCGCCTTAGGGTTGCGGACCGGGGAGCTGTTTTTT.

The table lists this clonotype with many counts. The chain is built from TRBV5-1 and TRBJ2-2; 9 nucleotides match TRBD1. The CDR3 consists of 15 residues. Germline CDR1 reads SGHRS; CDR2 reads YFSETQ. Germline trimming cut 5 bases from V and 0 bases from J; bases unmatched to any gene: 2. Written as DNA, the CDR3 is TGCGCCAGCAGACAGGGGGCCCCGAACACCGGGGAGCTGTTTTTT. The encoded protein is CASRQGAPNTGELFF.

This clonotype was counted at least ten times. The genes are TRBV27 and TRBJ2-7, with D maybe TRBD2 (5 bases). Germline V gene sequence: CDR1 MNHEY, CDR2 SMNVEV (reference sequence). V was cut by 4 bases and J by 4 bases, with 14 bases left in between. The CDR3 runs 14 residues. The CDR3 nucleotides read TGTGCCAGCAGTTCCTTCGCTCGCGGGTACGAGCAGTACTTC. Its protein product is CASSSFARGYEQYF.

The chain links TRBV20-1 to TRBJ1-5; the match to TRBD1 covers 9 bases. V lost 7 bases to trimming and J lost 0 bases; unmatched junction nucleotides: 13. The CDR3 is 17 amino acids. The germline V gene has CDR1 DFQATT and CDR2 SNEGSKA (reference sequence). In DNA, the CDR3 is TGCAGTGTGGGGCGGGACAGGGAGGGTTATAGCAATCAGCCCCAGCATTTT. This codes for CSVGRDREGYSNQPQHF.

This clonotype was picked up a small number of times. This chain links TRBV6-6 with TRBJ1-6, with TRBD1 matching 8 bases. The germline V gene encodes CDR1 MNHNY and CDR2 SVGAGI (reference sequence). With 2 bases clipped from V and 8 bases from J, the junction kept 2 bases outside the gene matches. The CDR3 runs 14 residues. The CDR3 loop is CASSYNRGDSPLHF. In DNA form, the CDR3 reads TGTGCCAGCAGTTACAACAGGGGGGATTCACCCCTCCACTTT.

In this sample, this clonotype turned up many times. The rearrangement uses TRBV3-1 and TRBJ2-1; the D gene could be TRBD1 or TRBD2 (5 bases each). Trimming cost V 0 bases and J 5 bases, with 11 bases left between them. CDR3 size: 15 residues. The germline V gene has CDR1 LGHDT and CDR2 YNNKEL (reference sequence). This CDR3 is CASSQDIGTHNEQFF. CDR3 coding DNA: TGTGCCAGCAGCCAAGATATAGGGACCCACAATGAGCAGTTCTTC.

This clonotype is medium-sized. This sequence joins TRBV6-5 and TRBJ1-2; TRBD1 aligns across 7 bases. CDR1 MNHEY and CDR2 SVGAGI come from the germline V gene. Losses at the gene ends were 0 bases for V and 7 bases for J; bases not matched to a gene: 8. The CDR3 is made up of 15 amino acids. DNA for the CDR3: TGTGCCAGCAGTTACTCTACCGGGACAGTGGGTGGCTACACCTTC. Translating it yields CASSYSTGTVGGYTF.

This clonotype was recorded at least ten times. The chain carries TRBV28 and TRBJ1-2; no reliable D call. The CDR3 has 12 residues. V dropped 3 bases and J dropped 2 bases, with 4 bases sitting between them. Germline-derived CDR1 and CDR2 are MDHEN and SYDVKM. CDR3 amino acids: CASSLDNYGYTF. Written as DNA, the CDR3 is TGTGCCAGCAGTTTGGACAACTATGGCTACACCTTC.

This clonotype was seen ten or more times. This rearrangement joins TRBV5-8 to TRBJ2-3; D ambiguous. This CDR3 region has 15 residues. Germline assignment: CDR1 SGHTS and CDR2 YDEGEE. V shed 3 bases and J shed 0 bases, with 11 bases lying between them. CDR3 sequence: CASSSPIPSTDTQYF. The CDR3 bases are TGTGCCAGCAGCTCCCCAATCCCAAGCACAGATACGCAGTATTTT.

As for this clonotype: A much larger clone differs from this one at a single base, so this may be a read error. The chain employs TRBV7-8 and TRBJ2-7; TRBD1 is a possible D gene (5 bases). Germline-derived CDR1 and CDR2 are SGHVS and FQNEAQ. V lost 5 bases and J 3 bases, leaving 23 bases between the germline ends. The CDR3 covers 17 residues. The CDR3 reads CASSPQGAPFKIYEQYF. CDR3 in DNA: TGTGCCAGCAGCCCTCAAGGGGCTCCCTTTAAGATCTACGAGCAGTACTTC. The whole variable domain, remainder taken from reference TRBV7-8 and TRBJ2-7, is GAGVSQSPRYKVAKRGQDVALRCDPISGHVSLFWYQQALGQGPEFLTYFQNEAQLDKSGLPSDRFFAERPEGSVSTLKIQRTQQEDSAVYLCASSPQGAPFKIYEQYFGPGTRLTVT.